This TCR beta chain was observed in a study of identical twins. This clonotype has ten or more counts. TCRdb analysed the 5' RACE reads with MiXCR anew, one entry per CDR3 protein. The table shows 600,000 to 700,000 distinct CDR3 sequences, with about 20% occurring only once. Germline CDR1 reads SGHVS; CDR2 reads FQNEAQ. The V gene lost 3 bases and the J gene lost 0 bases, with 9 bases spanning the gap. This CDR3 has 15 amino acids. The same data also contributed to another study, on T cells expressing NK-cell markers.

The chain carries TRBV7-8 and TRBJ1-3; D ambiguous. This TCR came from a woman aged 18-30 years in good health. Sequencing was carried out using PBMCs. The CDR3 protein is CASSLVAFSGNTIYF. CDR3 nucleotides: TGTGCCAGCAGCTTGGTAGCCTTCTCTGGAAACACCATATATTTT. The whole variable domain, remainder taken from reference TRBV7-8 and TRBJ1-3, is GAGVSQSPRYKVAKRGQDVALRCDPISGHVSLFWYQQALGQGPEFLTYFQNEAQLDKSGLPSDRFFAERPEGSVSTLKIQRTQQEDSAVYLCASSLVAFSGNTIYFGEGSWLTVV.